These 5 T cell receptor beta chains came from one sample sequenced in a study of regulatory T cells in long-lasting Graves disease (dated by TCRdb to about 2021). The intended sense of this specimen's time point label: newly diagnosed GD, antithyroid drugs for less than 3 months. For both TCR sequencing and RNA sequencing, RNA was extracted from PBMCs in TRIzol. Library preparation employed multiplex PCR. Sequencing relied on an Illumina HiSeq 4000. To build TCR beta libraries, CDR3 regions were amplified by Arm-PCR using iRepertoire HTBI primers. Through fastp at Q25 and MiXCR, TCRdb rebuilt clones from the public reads, retaining in-frame beta chains. CDR3 protein duplicates are merged, each entry listing the most common genes and DNA. This sample lists about 610,000 distinct CDR3 sequences; more than 15% were detected once. The ten largest clonotypes hold about 12% of the sample. These data were also filed under a second study, of T cells in Graves' hyperthyroidism and ophthalmopathy.

Sequenced here: peripheral blood mononuclear cells (PBMCs), sampled at new diagnosis, from a patient treated with antithyroid drugs. The receptor source for this set is a man aged 18 to 30 with Graves disease. Donor details come from another sample of the same person, matched by shared clones.

The rearrangement links TRBV19 to TRBJ1-1; no definite D call. Trimming took 4 bases from V and 5 from J, leaving 23 bases between them. Looked up from germline, CDR1 is LNHDA and CDR2 is SQIVND (reference sequence). The CDR3 contains 17 residues. CDR3 in amino acids: CASSTLNSQASRTEAFF. DNA of the CDR3: TGTGCCAGTAGTACCCTTAACTCCCAGGCCAGTCGGACTGAAGCTTTCTTT. Variable domain in full (rest from reference TRBV19 and TRBJ1-1): DGGITQSPKYLFRKEGQNVTLSCEQNLNHDAMYWYRQDPGQGLRLIYYSQIVNDFQKGDIAEGYSVSREKKESFPLTVTSAQKNPTAFYLCASSTLNSQASRTEAFFGQGTRLTVV.

This clonotype was found many times. V usage is TRBV7-3 and J usage is TRBJ2-1, with TRBD1 as a possible D gene (6 bases). V dropped 5 bases and J dropped 11 bases, with 13 bases sitting between them. This CDR3 contains 12 residues. In germline, CDR1 is SGHTA, CDR2 FQGTGA. The CDR3 sequence is CASSRTGQKQFF. DNA of the CDR3: TGTGCCAGCAGCCGAACAGGGCAGAAGCAGTTCTTC. Full variable domain (outside the CDR3, taken from reference TRBV7-3 and TRBJ2-1): GAGVSQTPSNKVTEKGKYVELRCDPISGHTALYWYRQSLGQGPEFLIYFQGTGAADDSGLPNDRFFAVRPEGSVSTLKIQRTERGDSAVYLCASSRTGQKQFFGPGTRLTVL.

This clonotype was found many times. The CDR3 loop is CASSEAARIYGYTF. The DNA of the CDR3 is TGTGCCAGCAGTGAAGCGGCCAGGATCTATGGCTACACCTTC. V and J are TRBV6-1 and TRBJ1-2; D is uncertain. Trimming stripped 0 bases from V and 4 bases from J, with 9 bases between. The CDR3 has 14 residues. Per the germline V gene, CDR1 is MNHNS and CDR2 is SASEGT.

The chain is built from TRBV7-9 and TRBJ2-7; 9 bases map to TRBD2. J gave up 2 bases and V 5 bases, and 10 bases lay outside the gene matches. There are 16 residues in the CDR3. Germline V lookup: CDR1 SEHNR, CDR2 FQNEAQ (reference sequence). The CDR3 sequence is CASSPVGGRETYEQYF. The CDR3 nucleotides read TGTGCCAGCAGCCCGGTGGGCGGGAGGGAGACCTACGAGCAGTACTTC. Full variable domain (missing parts from reference TRBV7-9 and TRBJ2-7): DTGVSQNPRHKITKRGQNVTFRCDPISEHNRLYWYRQTLGQGPEFLTYFQNEAQLEKSRLLSDRFSAERPKGSFSTLEIQRTEQGDSAMYLCASSPVGGRETYEQYFGPGTRLTVT.

CDR3 sequence (DNA): TGTGCCAGCAGGGAGGCCTCCTACGAGCAGTACTTC. Encoded protein: CASREASYEQYF. The chain links TRBV28 to TRBJ2-7, with D maybe TRBD2 (5 bases). V shed 6 bases and J shed 0 bases, with 6 bases lying between them. Germline V gives CDR1 MDHEN, CDR2 SYDVKM. The CDR3 has 12 amino acids.